The clone carrying this T cell receptor beta chain appeared many times. TCRdb keeps only in-frame clones here, not all; method: immunoSEQ multiplex PCR. The sample comprises 95,000 to 100,000 clones, about 88% of which are singletons, and roughly 17% rests with the top ten. Germline values: CDR1 SGHNT, CDR2 YENEEA. J gave up 4 bases and V 5 bases, and 7 bases lay outside the gene matches. This CDR3 contains 14 residues. The data were taken from a study of blood T cell repertoires in COVID-19. For the study at large: PBMCs, B-cell-depleted T cells, or T cells were the source of the cDNA or gDNA that made up the material.

The material sequenced was peripheral blood. V usage is TRBV11-3 and J usage is TRBJ2-7; 8 bases agree with TRBD1. The TCR originated in a woman between 55 and 75 years old with acute or convalescent COVID-19. CDR3 DNA sequence: TGTGCCAGCAGCCCAAAGGACAGGGTTTACGAGCAGTACTTC. Protein product: CASSPKDRVYEQYF. Variable domain in full (rest from reference TRBV11-3 and TRBJ2-7): EAGVVQSPRYKIIEKKQPVAFWCNPISGHNTLYWYLQNLGQGPELLIRYENEEAVDDSQLPKDRFSAERLKGVDSTLKIQPAELGDSAVYLCASSPKDRVYEQYFGPGTRLTVT.